The text below deals with one T cell receptor beta chain. Germline CDR1 SNHLY, CDR2 FYNNEI. There are 15 residues in the CDR3. V dropped 6 bases and J dropped 3; count of bases not matched to a gene: 6. The PCR employed 60 Vbeta primers together with 13 Jbeta primers. Assay used: immunoSEQ multiplex PCR; TCRdb lists only in-frame clones, some missing. The table has 120,000 to 150,000 clones, 70% to 90% seen once; the top ten hold 3.5% to 5.5%. This entry is derived from a study of cytomegalovirus exposure and HLA in healthy donors. The sequenced material came from PBMCs. V and J are TRBV2 and TRBJ2-3; 10 bases match TRBD1. This receptor was obtained from a woman aged 35 to 49 in good health and CMV-seropositive. Written as DNA, the CDR3 is TGTGCCAGCAGGGCCGGGACAGGGGAGACAGATACGCAGTATTTT. Translating it yields CASRAGTGETDTQYF.